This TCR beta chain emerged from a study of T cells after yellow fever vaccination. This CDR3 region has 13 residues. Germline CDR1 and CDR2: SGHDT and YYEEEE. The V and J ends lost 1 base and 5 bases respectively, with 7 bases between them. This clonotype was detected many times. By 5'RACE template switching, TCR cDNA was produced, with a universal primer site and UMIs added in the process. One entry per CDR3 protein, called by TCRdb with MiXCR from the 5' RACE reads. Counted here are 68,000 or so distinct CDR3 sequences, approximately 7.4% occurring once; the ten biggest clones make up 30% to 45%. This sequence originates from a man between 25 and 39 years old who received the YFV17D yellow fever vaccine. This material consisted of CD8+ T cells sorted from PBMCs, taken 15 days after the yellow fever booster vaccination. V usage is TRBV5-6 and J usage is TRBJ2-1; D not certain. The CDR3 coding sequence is TGTGCCAGCAGCTTGTTCATGGACAATGAGCAGTTCTTC. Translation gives CASSLFMDNEQFF.